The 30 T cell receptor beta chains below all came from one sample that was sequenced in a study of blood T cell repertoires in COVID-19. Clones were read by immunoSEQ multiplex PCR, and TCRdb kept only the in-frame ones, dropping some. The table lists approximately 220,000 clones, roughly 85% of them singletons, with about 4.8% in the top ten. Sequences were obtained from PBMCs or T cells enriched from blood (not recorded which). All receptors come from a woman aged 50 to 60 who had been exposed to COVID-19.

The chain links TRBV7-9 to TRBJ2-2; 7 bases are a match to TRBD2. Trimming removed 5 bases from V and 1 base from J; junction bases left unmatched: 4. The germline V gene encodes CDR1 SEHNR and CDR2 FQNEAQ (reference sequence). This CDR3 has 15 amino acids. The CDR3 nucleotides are TGTGCCAGCAGCCAAAGCGGGGAGAACACCGGGGAGCTGTTTTTT. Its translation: CASSQSGENTGELFF.

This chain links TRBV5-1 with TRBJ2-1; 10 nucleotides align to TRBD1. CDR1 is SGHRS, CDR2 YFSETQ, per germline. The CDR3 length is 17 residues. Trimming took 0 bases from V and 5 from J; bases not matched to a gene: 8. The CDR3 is CASSLARGTGANNEQFF. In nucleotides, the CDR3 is TGCGCCAGCAGCTTGGCTAGGGGGACAGGGGCTAACAATGAGCAGTTCTTC. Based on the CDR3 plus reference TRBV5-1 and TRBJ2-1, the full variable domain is KAGVTQTPRYLIKTRGQQVTLSCSPISGHRSVSWYQQTPGQGLQFLFEYFSETQRNKGNFPGRFSGRQFSNSRSEMNVSTLELGDSALYLCASSLARGTGANNEQFFGPGTRLTVL.

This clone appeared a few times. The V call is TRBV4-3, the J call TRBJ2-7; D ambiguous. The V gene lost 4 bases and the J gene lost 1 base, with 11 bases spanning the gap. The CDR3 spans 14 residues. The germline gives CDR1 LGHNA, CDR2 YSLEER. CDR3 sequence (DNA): TGCGCCAGCAGCCTCCAGACTGGTTCCTACGAGCAGTACTTC. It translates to CASSLQTGSYEQYF.

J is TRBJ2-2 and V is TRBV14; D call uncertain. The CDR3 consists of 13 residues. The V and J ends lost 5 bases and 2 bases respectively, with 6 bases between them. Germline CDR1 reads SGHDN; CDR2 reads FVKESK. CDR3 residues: CASSVTNTGELFF. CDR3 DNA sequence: TGTGCCAGCAGCGTGACAAACACCGGGGAGCTGTTTTTT.

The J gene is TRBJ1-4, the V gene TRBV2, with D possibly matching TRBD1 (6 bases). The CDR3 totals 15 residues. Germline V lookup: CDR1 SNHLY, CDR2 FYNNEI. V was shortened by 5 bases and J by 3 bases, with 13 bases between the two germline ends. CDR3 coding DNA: TGTGCCAGCAGTAGTACAGGGAGGGCTAATGAAAAACTGTTTTTT. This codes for CASSSTGRANEKLFF.

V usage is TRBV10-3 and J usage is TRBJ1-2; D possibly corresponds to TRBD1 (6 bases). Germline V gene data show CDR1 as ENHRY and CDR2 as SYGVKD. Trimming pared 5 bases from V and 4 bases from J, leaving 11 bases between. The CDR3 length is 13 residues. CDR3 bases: TGTGCCATCAGTACAGGGACCCTCTATGGCTACACCTTC. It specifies CAISTGTLYGYTF.

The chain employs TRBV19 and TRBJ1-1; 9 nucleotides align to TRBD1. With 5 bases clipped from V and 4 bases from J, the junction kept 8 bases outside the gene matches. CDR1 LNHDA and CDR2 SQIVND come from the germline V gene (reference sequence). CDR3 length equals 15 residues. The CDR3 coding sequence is TGTGCCAGTAGTCCCCGTCGACAGGGGGGCACTGAAGCTTTCTTT. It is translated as CASSPRRQGGTEAFF.

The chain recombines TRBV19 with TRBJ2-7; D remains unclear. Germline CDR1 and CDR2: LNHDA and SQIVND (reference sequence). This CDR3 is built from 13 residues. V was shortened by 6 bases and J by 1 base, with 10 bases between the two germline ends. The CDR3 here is CASSARGSYEQYF. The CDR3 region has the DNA TGTGCCAGTAGCGCCAGAGGATCCTACGAGCAGTACTTC.

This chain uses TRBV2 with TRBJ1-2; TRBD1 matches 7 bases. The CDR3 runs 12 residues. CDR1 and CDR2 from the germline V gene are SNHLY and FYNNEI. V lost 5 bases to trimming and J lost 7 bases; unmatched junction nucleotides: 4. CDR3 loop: CASSLYRGGYTF. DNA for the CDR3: TGTGCCAGCAGTCTATACAGGGGTGGCTACACCTTC.

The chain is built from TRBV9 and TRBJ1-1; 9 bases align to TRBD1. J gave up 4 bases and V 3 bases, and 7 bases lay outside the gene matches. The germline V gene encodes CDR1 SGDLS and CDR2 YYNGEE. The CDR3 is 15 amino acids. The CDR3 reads CASSARDRAFTEAFF. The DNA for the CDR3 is TGTGCCAGCAGCGCCCGGGACAGGGCTTTCACTGAAGCTTTCTTT.

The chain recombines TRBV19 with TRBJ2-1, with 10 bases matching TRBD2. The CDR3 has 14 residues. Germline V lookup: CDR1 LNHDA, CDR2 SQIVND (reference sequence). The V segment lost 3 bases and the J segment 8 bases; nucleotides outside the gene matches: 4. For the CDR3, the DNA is TGTGCCAGTAGTATGGGGCTAGCGGGGGATGAGCAGTTCTTC. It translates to CASSMGLAGDEQFF.

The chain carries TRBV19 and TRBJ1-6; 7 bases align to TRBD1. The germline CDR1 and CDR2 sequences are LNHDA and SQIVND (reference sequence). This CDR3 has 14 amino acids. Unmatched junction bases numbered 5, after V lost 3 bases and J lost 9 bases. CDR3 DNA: TGTGCCAGTAGTATCACAGGGGTAGGTTCACCCCTCCACTTT. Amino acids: CASSITGVGSPLHF.

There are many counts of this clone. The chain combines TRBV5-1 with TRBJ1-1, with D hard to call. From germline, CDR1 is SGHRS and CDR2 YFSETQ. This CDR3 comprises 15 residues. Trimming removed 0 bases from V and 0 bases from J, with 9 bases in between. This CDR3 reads CASSLGAALNTEAFF. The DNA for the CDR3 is TGCGCCAGCAGCTTGGGGGCAGCCTTGAACACTGAAGCTTTCTTT.

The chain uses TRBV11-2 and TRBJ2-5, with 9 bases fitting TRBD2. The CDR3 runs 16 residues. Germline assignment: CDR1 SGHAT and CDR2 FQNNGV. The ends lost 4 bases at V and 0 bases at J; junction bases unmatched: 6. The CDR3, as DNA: TGTGCCAGCAGCTCTGGACTAGCGAGGTACCAAGAGACCCAGTACTTC. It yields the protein CASSSGLARYQETQYF.

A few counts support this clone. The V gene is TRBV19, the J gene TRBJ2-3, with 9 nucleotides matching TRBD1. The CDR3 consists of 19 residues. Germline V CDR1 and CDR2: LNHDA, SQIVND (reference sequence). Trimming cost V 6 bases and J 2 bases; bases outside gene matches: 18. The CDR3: CASSPLSSYTGGDTDTQYF. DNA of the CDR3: TGTGCCAGTAGCCCACTATCTTCCTATACAGGGGGCGACACAGATACGCAGTATTTT.

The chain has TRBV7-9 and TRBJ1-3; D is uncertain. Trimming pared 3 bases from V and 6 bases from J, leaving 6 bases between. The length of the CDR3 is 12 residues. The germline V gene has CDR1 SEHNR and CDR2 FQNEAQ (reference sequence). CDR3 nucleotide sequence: TGTGCCAGCAGCTTTACAGAAAACACCATATATTTT. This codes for CASSFTENTIYF.

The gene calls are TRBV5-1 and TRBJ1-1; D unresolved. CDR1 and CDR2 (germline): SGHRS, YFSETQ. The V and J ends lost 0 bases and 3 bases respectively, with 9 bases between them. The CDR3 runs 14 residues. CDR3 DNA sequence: TGCGCCAGCAGCTTGGGTCCTATGGACACTGAAGCTTTCTTT. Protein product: CASSLGPMDTEAFF. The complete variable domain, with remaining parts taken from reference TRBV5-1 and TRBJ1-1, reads KAGVTQTPRYLIKTRGQQVTLSCSPISGHRSVSWYQQTPGQGLQFLFEYFSETQRNKGNFPGRFSGRQFSNSRSEMNVSTLELGDSALYLCASSLGPMDTEAFFGQGTRLTVV.

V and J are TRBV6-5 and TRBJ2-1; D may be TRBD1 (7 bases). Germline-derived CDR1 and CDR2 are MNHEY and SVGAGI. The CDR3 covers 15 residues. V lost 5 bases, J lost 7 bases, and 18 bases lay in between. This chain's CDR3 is CASSPLRGVRNEQFF. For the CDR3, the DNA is TGTGCCAGCAGTCCACTCAGGGGGGTGAGGAATGAGCAGTTCTTC.

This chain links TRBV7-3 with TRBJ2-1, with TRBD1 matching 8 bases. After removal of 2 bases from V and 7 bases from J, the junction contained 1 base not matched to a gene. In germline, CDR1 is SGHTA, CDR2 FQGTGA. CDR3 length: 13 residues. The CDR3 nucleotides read TGTGCCAGCAGCTTAGACAGGGGAAATGAGCAGTTCTTC. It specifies CASSLDRGNEQFF.

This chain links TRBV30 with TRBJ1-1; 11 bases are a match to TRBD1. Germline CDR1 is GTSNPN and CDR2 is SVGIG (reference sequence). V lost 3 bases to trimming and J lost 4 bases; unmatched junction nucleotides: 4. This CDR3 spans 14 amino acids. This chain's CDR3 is CAWSPGTGGTEAFF. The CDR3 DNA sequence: TGTGCCTGGAGCCCCGGGACAGGGGGCACTGAAGCTTTCTTT.

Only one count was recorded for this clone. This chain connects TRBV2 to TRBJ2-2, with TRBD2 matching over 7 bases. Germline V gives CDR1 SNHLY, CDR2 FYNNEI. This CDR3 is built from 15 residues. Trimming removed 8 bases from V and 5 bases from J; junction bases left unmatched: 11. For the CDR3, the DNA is TGTGCCAGCGGCCTCCTAAACGGGGGGACCGGGGAGCTGTTTTTT. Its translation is CASGLLNGGTGELFF.

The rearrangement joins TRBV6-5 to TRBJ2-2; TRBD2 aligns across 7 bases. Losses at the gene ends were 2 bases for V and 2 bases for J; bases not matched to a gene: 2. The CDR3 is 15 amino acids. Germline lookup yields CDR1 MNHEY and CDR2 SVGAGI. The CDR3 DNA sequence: TGTGCCAGCAGTTACAGCGGGGATAACACCGGGGAGCTGTTTTTT. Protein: CASSYSGDNTGELFF.

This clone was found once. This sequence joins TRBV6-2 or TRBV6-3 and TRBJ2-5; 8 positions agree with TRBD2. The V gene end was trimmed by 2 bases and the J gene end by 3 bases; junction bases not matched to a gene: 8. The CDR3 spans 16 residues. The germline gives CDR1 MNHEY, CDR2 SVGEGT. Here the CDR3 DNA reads TGTGCCAGCAGTTACCGGGGGGGCATCGGGGAAGAGACCCAGTACTTC. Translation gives CASSYRGGIGEETQYF.

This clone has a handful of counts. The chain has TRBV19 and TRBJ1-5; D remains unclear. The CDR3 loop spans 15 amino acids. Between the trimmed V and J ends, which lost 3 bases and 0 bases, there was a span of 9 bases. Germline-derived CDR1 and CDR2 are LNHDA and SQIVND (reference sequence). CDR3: CASSMYRSSNQPQHF. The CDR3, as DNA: TGTGCCAGTAGTATGTATCGGTCTAGCAATCAGCCCCAGCATTTT.

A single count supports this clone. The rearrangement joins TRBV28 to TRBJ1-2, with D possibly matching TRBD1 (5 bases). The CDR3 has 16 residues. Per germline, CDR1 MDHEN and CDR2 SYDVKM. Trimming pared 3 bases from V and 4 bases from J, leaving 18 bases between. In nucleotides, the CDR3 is TGTGCCAGCAGTTTGGGAGGGCAGGGACTACGCTATGGCTACACCTTC. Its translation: CASSLGGQGLRYGYTF.

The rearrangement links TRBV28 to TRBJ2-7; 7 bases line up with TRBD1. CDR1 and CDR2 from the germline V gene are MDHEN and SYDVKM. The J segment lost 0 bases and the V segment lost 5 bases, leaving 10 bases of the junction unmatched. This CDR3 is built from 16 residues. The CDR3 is CASSTRTGPSSYEQYF. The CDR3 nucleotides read TGTGCCAGCAGTACGAGGACAGGTCCTAGCTCCTACGAGCAGTACTTC.

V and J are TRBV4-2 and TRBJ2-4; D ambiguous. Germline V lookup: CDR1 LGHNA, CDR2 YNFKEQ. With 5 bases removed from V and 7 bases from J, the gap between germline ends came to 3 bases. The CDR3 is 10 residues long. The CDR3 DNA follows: TGTGCCAGCAGCGGGAACATTCAGTACTTC. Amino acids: CASSGNIQYF.

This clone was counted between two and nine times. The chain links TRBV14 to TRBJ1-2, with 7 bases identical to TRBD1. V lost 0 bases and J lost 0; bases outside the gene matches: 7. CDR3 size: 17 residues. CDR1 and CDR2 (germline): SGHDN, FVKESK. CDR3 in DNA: TGTGCCAGCAGCCAAGAAGGGGGCGATTTAGCTAACTATGGCTACACCTTC. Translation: CASSQEGGDLANYGYTF.

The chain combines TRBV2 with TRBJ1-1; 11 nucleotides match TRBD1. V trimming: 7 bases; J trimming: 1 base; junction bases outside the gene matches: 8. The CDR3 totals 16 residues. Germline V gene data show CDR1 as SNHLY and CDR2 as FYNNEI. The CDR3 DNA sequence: TGTGCCAGCACCCGGGAGGGGACAGGGGGGAACACTGAAGCTTTCTTT. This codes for CASTREGTGGNTEAFF.

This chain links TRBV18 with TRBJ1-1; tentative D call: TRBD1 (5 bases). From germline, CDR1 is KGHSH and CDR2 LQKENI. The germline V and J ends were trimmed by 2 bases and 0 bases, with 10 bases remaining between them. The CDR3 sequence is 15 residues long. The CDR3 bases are TGTGCCAGCTCACCAATCGACAGCATGAACACTGAAGCTTTCTTT. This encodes CASSPIDSMNTEAFF. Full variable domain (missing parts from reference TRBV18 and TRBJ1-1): NAGVMQNPRHLVRRRGQEARLRCSPMKGHSHVYWYRQLPEEGLKFMVYLQKENIIDESGMPKERFSAEFPKEGPSILRIQQVVRGDSAAYFCASSPIDSMNTEAFFGQGTRLTVV.